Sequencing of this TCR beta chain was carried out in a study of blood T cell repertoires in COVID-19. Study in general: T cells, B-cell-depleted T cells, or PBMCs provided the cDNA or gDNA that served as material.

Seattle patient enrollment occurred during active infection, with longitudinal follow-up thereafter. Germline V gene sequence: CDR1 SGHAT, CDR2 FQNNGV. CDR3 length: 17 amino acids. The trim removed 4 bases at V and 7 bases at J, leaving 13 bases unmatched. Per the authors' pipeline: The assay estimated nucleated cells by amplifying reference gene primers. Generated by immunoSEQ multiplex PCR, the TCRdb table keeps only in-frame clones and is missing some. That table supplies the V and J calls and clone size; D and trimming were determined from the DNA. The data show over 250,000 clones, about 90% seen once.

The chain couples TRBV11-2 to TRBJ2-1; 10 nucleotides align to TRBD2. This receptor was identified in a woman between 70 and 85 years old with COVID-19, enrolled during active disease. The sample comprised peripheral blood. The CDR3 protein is CASSSRVASGRRNEQFF. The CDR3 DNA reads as TGTGCCAGCAGCTCGAGGGTGGCTAGCGGGAGACGAAATGAGCAGTTCTTC. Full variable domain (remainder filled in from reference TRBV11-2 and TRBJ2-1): EAGVAQSPRYKIIEKRQSVAFWCNPISGHATLYWYQQILGQGPKLLIQFQNNGVVDDSQLPKDRFSAERLKGVDSTLKIQPAKLEDSAVYLCASSSRVASGRRNEQFFGPGTRLTVL.